This T cell receptor (beta chain) was recorded in a study of blood T cell repertoires in COVID-19. Trimming removed 3 bases from V and 3 bases from J, with 9 bases in between. CDR1 LNHDA and CDR2 SQIVND come from the germline V gene (reference sequence). CDR3 length: 14 amino acids. This clone has just a few counts. Profiled with immunoSEQ multiplex PCR; TCRdb holds only in-frame clones, not every one. The sample has under 300,000 clones, roughly 87% seen once. The chain carries TRBV19 and TRBJ2-1, with D possibly matching TRBD1 (5 bases). This sequence originates from a young woman with acute or convalescent COVID-19. Sequencing used peripheral blood. CDR3 amino acids: CASSIDRNYNEQFF. The DNA for the CDR3 is TGTGCCAGTAGTATCGACAGAAACTACAATGAGCAGTTCTTC.